The 23 T cell receptor beta chains below come from one sample, sequenced in a study of blood T cell repertoires in COVID-19. Assay: immunoSEQ multiplex PCR; the TCRdb copy retains only in-frame clones and omits some. The sample holds some 300,000 clones, about 88% seen once. Specimen: peripheral blood. These receptor sequences come from a man between 70 and 80 years old with acute or convalescent COVID-19.

The chain is built from TRBV20-1 and TRBJ2-7; 9 positions agree with TRBD2. The CDR3 is 11 amino acids. Germline V gene sequence: CDR1 DFQATT, CDR2 SNEGSKA (reference sequence). CDR3 sequence (DNA): TGCAGATTAGCGGGAGAGTCCGAGCAGTACTTC. It specifies CRLAGESEQYF.

The chain is built from TRBV5-6 and TRBJ1-5; D is ambiguous. V was clipped by 1 base and J by 9 bases, with 8 bases between them. CDR1 is SGHDT and CDR2 is YYEEEE in the germline V gene. The CDR3 runs to 12 residues. The CDR3 is CASSLHRGPQHF. In DNA, the CDR3 is TGTGCCAGCAGCTTGCACCGCGGGCCCCAGCATTTT.

V usage is TRBV20-1 and J usage is TRBJ1-6; no reliable D call. With 6 bases removed from V and 6 bases from J, the gap between germline ends came to 6 bases. This CDR3 contains 11 residues. Germline V lookup: CDR1 DFQATT, CDR2 SNEGSKA (reference sequence). This CDR3 is CSAAGNSPLHF. Here the CDR3 DNA reads TGCAGTGCCGCCGGTAATTCACCCCTCCACTTT.

In its sample, this clone was seen a few times. The chain combines TRBV29-1 with TRBJ1-1; 7 nucleotides agree with TRBD1. Losses at the gene ends were 2 bases for V and 6 bases for J; bases not matched to a gene: 6. Germline CDR1 and CDR2: SQVTM and ANQGSEA. The CDR3 loop spans 13 amino acids. DNA of the CDR3: TGCAGCGTTGAACGTGACAGGGTCCCTGAAGCTTTCTTT. Its protein is CSVERDRVPEAFF.

V gene TRBV6-2 or TRBV6-3 combines with J gene TRBJ1-5, with TRBD1 as a possible D gene (6 bases). The CDR3 is made up of 17 amino acids. CDR1 is MNHEY and CDR2 is SVGEGT in the germline V gene. The ends were cut back, 0 bases at V and 1 base at J, with 13 bases in the middle. CDR3 DNA: TGTGCCAGCAGTTACTCGTTGGGGGGGCTGAGCAATCAGCCCCAGCATTTT. Protein product: CASSYSLGGLSNQPQHF.

The chain has TRBV7-7 and TRBJ1-1, with 10 positions matching TRBD1. Germline assignment: CDR1 SSHAT and CDR2 FNYEAQ (reference sequence). The ends lost 0 bases at V and 1 base at J; junction bases unmatched: 11. CDR3 size: 19 residues. CDR3: CASSLAREDRGIKNTEAFF. The CDR3, as DNA: TGTGCCAGCAGCTTAGCAAGAGAGGACAGGGGGATTAAGAACACTGAAGCTTTCTTT.

This rearrangement joins TRBV3-1 (or the pseudogene TRBV3-2) to TRBJ2-2; 9 bases align to TRBD1. This CDR3 comprises 15 residues. From germline, CDR1 is LGHDT and CDR2 YNNKEL (reference sequence). V lost 2 bases, J lost 5 bases, and 3 bases stayed unmatched. The chain's CDR3 is CASSQNGQGTGELFF. The CDR3 nucleotides are TGTGCCAGCAGCCAAAACGGACAGGGGACCGGGGAGCTGTTTTTT.

V usage is TRBV5-6 and J usage is TRBJ2-1, with TRBD1 matching 9 bases. The CDR3 sequence is 12 residues long. J gave up 14 bases and V 0 bases, and 3 bases lay outside the gene matches. Germline CDR1 and CDR2: SGHDT and YYEEEE. CDR3 sequence: CASSLDRTGEFF. The CDR3 DNA sequence: TGTGCCAGCAGCTTGGATCGGACAGGGGAGTTCTTC.

This chain links TRBV6-5 with TRBJ2-1; perhaps TRBD2 as D (6 bases). The CDR3 loop spans 16 amino acids. Germline CDR1 reads MNHEY; CDR2 reads SVGAGI. V dropped 4 bases and J dropped 3 bases, with 16 bases sitting between them. The CDR3 sequence is CASSSERLVGYNEQFF. CDR3 bases: TGTGCCAGCAGTTCCGAAAGACTAGTGGGCTACAATGAGCAGTTCTTC.

V and J are TRBV5-4 and TRBJ1-4; 9 nucleotides match TRBD1. V trimming: 3 bases; J trimming: 7 bases; junction bases outside the gene matches: 10. The CDR3 has 16 amino acids. Germline V gene data show CDR1 as SGHNT and CDR2 as YYREEE (reference sequence). The CDR3, as DNA: TGTGCCAGCAGCTCCTACGGACAGGGGACGTCTGAAAAACTGTTTTTT. This gives the protein CASSSYGQGTSEKLFF. The whole variable domain, filled in from reference TRBV5-4 and TRBJ1-4, reads ETGVTQSPTHLIKTRGQQVTLRCSSQSGHNTVSWYQQALGQGPQFIFQYYREEENGRGNFPPRFSGLQFPNYSSELNVNALELDDSALYLCASSSYGQGTSEKLFFGSGTQLSVL.

The genes are TRBV5-1 and TRBJ2-5; TRBD1 agrees at 8 bases. From germline, CDR1 is SGHRS and CDR2 YFSETQ. Trimming cost V 3 bases and J 7 bases; bases outside gene matches: 11. The CDR3 runs 15 residues. The DNA of the CDR3 is TGCGCCAGCAGCTCACGGACAGGGTCAGGTGTGACCCAGTACTTC. Its protein is CASSSRTGSGVTQYF.

The rearrangement links TRBV4-3 to TRBJ1-2, with 8 bases that match TRBD1. V lost 1 base to trimming and J lost 5 bases; unmatched junction nucleotides: 6. The CDR3 extends over 15 amino acids. Germline-derived CDR1 and CDR2 are LGHNA and YSLEER. The CDR3 region has the DNA TGCGCCAGCAGCCAAGTGCAGGGGGCAGGATATGGCTACACCTTC. It yields the protein CASSQVQGAGYGYTF.

The genes are TRBV7-2 and TRBJ1-4; D perhaps matches TRBD1 (6 bases). The CDR3 length is 14 residues. CDR1 and CDR2 (germline): SGHTA, FQGNSA. V lost 5 bases and J lost 8, with 15 bases in between. The CDR3 sequence is CASSPRGFKEKLFF. In DNA, the CDR3 is TGTGCCAGCAGCCCCAGGGGTTTTAAGGAAAAACTGTTTTTT.

The CDR3 DNA follows: TGTGCCAGCTCACCGGAGGGGCCCTATGGCTACACCTTC. Translating gives CASSPEGPYGYTF. This rearrangement joins TRBV18 to TRBJ1-2, with a tentative D call TRBD1 (5 bases). The CDR3 sequence is 13 residues long. Germline V gene sequence: CDR1 KGHSH, CDR2 LQKENI. The V and J ends lost 3 bases and 4 bases respectively, with 9 bases between them.

The chain carries TRBV27 and TRBJ1-2, with 7 bases matching TRBD1. In germline, CDR1 is MNHEY, CDR2 SMNVEV (reference sequence). The CDR3 consists of 16 residues. The ends lost 1 base at V and 6 bases at J; junction bases unmatched: 11. The CDR3 loop reads CASSLFAQGGSDGYTF. The CDR3, as DNA: TGTGCCAGCAGTTTATTTGCCCAGGGGGGTTCGGATGGCTACACCTTC.

The chain employs TRBV30 and TRBJ1-2, with no clear D. V lost 0 bases and J 4 bases, leaving 12 bases between the germline ends. The CDR3 totals 14 residues. Per germline, CDR1 GTSNPN and CDR2 SVGIG (reference sequence). CDR3 region: CAWSVPWQVYGYTF. The DNA for the CDR3 is TGTGCCTGGAGTGTACCTTGGCAGGTCTATGGCTACACCTTC.

This rearrangement joins TRBV28 to TRBJ1-1; 9 bases are a match to TRBD1. Germline V gene data show CDR1 as MDHEN and CDR2 as SYDVKM. The CDR3 sequence is 15 residues long. J gave up 11 bases and V 3 bases, and 13 bases lay outside the gene matches. CDR3 loop: CASSFPGTGKREAFF. The CDR3 coding sequence is TGTGCCAGCAGTTTCCCCGGGACAGGGAAGCGGGAGGCTTTCTTT.

This rearrangement joins TRBV24-1 to TRBJ2-2; unclear D gene. The V end was cut by 2 bases, the J end by 2 bases, with 8 bases between. Germline CDR1 KGHDR, CDR2 SFDVKD. The CDR3 consists of 15 residues. CDR3 DNA sequence: TGTGCCACCAGTGATTCGGCGGCTAACACCGGGGAGCTGTTTTTT. Its translation is CATSDSAANTGELFF.

The chain employs TRBV5-1 and TRBJ2-5; 7 positions match TRBD1. This CDR3 spans 14 amino acids. Per germline, CDR1 SGHRS and CDR2 YFSETQ. V gave up 3 bases and J gave up 1 base; unmatched junction bases: 3. The CDR3 loop reads CASSSGQVQETQYF. The CDR3 DNA follows: TGCGCCAGCAGCTCCGGACAGGTCCAAGAGACCCAGTACTTC.

The chain combines TRBV5-6 with TRBJ2-5; tentative D call: TRBD1 (6 bases). Germline CDR1 SGHDT, CDR2 YYEEEE. With 6 bases removed from V and 9 bases from J, the gap between germline ends came to 18 bases. CDR3 length equals 13 residues. The DNA of the CDR3 is TGTGCCAGCACGGGCCAGGGGTTTACGGCCCAGTACTTC. This codes for CASTGQGFTAQYF.

The chain couples TRBV4-3 to TRBJ2-3; 8 positions agree with TRBD1. Germline trimming cut 0 bases from V and 5 bases from J; bases unmatched to any gene: 13. The CDR3 loop spans 18 amino acids. CDR1 and CDR2 (germline): LGHNA, YSLEER. For the CDR3, the DNA is TGCGCCAGCAGCCAAGAGGCTCAACAGGGGGTATTGAGAGATACGCAGTATTTT. Translation gives CASSQEAQQGVLRDTQYF.

This chain connects TRBV5-4 to TRBJ2-1; 7 bases fit TRBD2. V shed 0 bases, J shed 2 bases, and the junction held 2 bases outside the gene matches. The CDR3 totals 15 residues. Germline values: CDR1 SGHNT, CDR2 YYREEE (reference sequence). The CDR3 spells CASSLVAGAYNEQFF. In DNA form, the CDR3 reads TGTGCCAGCAGCTTGGTGGCGGGAGCCTACAATGAGCAGTTCTTC.

The CDR3 sequence is CASSPGHPNEKLFF. The CDR3 bases are TGTGCCAGCAGCCCTGGACACCCTAATGAAAAACTGTTTTTT. The chain couples TRBV5-6 to TRBJ1-4; D may be TRBD1 (5 bases). From germline, CDR1 is SGHDT and CDR2 YYEEEE. V lost 4 bases and J 3 bases, leaving 10 bases between the germline ends. The CDR3 has 14 residues.